Reported below is one T cell receptor (beta chain). Its target is unknown. This specimen comes from a study of T cells after yellow fever vaccination. Study-level background: SMART-Seq v4 Ultra Low Input served to prepare low-cell-number fractions.

The study made its TCR cDNA through 5'RACE template switching. That step introduced a universal primer site along with UMIs. TCRdb fed the 5' RACE reads into MiXCR, producing one record per CDR3 protein. The sample consists of a few hundred thousand distinct CDR3 sequences, around 5.3% of them appearing once. Whole-study findings and limits: Among all clonotypes, a small share was observed in both CD4 and CD8 compartments. Repertoires sorted by FACS could include abundant clonotypes that are contaminants from the bulk population.

The CDR3 is 15 amino acids. V lost 6 bases and J 3 bases, leaving 14 bases between the germline ends. From germline, CDR1 is SGHTA and CDR2 FQGNSA. The chain uses TRBV7-2 and TRBJ2-2; D remains unclear. The specimen was CD4+ T cells sorted from PBMCs, collected on the day of the yellow fever booster vaccination. This receptor was identified in a man in his late teens or twenties who received the YFV17D yellow fever vaccine. CDR3 residues: CASSYLGWDTGELFF. The CDR3 nucleotides are TGTGCCAGCAGTTACCTGGGGTGGGACACCGGGGAGCTGTTTTTT.